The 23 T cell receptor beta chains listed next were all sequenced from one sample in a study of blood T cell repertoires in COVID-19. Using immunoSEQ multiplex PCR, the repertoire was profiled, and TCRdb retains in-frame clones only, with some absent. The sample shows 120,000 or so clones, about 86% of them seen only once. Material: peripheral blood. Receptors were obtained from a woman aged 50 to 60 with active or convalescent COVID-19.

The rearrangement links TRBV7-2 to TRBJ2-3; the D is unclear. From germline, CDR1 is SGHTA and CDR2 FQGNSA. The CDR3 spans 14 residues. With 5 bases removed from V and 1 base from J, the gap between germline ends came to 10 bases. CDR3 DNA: TGTGCCAGCAGCACCGTTCGGGGCACAGATACGCAGTATTTT. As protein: CASSTVRGTDTQYF.

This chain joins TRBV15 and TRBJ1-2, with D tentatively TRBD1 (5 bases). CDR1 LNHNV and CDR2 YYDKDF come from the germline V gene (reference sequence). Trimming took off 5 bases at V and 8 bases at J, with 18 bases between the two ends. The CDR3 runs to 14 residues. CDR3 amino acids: CATSARGGTGGYTF. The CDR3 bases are TGTGCCACCAGCGCCCGTGGGGGGACTGGCGGCTACACCTTC.

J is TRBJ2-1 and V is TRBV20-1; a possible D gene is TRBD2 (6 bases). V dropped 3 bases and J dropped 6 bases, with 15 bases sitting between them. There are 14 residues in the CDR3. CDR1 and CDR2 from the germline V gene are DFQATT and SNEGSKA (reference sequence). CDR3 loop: CSASGVGGTNEQFF. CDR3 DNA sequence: TGCAGTGCTAGTGGAGTGGGCGGGACCAATGAGCAGTTCTTC.

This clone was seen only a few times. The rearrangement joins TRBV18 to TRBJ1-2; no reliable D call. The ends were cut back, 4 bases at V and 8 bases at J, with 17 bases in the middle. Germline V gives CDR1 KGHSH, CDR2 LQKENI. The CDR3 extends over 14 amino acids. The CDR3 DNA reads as TGTGCCAGCTCACGAGCCTACACGGAGAGAGGCTACACCTTC. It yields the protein CASSRAYTERGYTF.

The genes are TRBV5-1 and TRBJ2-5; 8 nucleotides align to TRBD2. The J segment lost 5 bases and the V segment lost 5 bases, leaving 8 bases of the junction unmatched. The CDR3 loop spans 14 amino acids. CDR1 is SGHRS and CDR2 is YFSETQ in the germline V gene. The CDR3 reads CASSSGTSGETQYF. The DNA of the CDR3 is TGCGCCAGCAGTTCAGGGACTAGTGGCGAGACCCAGTACTTC.

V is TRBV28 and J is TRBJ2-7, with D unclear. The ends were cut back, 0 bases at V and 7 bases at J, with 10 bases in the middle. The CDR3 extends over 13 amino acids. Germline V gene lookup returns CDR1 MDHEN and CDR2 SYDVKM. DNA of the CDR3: TGTGCCAGCAGTTTATGGCGTCCCCCTGAGCAGTACTTC. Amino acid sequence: CASSLWRPPEQYF. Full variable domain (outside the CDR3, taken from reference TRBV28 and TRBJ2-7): DVKVTQSSRYLVKRTGEKVFLECVQDMDHENMFWYRQDPGLGLRLIYFSYDVKMKEKGDIPEGYSVSREKKERFSLILESASTNQTSMYLCASSLWRPPEQYFGPGTRLTVT.

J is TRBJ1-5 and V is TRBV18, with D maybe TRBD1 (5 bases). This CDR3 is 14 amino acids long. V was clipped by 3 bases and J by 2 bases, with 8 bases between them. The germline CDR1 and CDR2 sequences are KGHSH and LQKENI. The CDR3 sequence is CASSPGLGNQPQHF. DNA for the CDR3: TGTGCCAGCTCACCGGGACTTGGCAATCAGCCCCAGCATTTT. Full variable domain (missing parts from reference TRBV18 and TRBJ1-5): NAGVMQNPRHLVRRRGQEARLRCSPMKGHSHVYWYRQLPEEGLKFMVYLQKENIIDESGMPKERFSAEFPKEGPSILRIQQVVRGDSAAYFCASSPGLGNQPQHFGDGTRLSIL.

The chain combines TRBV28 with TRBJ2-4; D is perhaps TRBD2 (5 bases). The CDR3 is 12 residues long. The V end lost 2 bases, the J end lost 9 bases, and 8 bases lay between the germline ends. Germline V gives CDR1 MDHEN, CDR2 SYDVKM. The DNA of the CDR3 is TGTGCCAGCAGTTTACCCGGAGGCATTCAGTACTTC. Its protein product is CASSLPGGIQYF.

The CDR3 nucleotides are TGTGCCAGCAGTGAGGTAGGACAGGGATTCTTTGAGACCCAGTACTTC. Its protein is CASSEVGQGFFETQYF. The chain recombines TRBV25-1 with TRBJ2-5; 8 positions match TRBD1. This CDR3 spans 16 amino acids. Germline V gene lookup returns CDR1 MGHDK and CDR2 SYGVNS. With 3 bases clipped from V and 5 bases from J, the junction kept 11 bases outside the gene matches.

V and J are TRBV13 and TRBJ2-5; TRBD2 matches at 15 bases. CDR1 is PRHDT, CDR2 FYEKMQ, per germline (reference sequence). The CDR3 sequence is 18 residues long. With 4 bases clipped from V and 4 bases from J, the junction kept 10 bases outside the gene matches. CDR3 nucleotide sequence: TGTGCCAGCAGCTCCGGACTAGCGGGAGGGTTTGAGGCAGAGACCCAGTACTTC. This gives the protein CASSSGLAGGFEAETQYF.

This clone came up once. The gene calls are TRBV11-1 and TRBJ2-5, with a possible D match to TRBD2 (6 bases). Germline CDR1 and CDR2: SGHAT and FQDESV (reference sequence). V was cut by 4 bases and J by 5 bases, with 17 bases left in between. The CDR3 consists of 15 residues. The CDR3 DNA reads TGTGCCAGCAGCTCACAGAGTCGGGGGACGGAGACCCAGTACTTC. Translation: CASSSQSRGTETQYF.

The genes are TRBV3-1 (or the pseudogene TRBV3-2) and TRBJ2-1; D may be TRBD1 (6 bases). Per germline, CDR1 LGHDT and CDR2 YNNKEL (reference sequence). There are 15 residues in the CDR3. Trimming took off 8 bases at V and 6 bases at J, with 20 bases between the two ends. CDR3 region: CASRWSGFRGNEQFF. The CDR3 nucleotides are TGTGCCAGCCGTTGGTCGGGTTTCAGGGGCAATGAGCAGTTCTTC.

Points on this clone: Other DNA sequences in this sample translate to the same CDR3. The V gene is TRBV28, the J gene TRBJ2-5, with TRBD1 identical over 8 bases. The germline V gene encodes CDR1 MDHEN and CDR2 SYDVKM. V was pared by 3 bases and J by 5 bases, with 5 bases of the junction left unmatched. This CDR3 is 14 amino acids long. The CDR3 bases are TGTGCCAGCAGTTTGGCAGGGGGCAGGGAGACCCAGTACTTC. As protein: CASSLAGGRETQYF. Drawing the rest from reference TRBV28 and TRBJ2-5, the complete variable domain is DVKVTQSSRYLVKRTGEKVFLECVQDMDHENMFWYRQDPGLGLRLIYFSYDVKMKEKGDIPEGYSVSREKKERFSLILESASTNQTSMYLCASSLAGGRETQYFGPGTRLLVL.

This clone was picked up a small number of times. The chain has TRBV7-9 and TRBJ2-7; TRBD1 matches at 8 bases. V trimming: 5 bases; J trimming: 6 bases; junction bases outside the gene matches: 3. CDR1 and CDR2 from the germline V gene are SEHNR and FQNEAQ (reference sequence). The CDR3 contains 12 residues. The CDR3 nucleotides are TGTGCCAGCAGCGACAGGGGCTCCGAGCAGTACTTC. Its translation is CASSDRGSEQYF.

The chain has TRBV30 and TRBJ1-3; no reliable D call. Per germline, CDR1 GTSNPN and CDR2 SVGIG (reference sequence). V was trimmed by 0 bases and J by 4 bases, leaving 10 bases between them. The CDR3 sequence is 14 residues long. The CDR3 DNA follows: TGTGCCTGGAGTGTACTTGGTTACGGAAACACCATATATTTT. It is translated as CAWSVLGYGNTIYF.

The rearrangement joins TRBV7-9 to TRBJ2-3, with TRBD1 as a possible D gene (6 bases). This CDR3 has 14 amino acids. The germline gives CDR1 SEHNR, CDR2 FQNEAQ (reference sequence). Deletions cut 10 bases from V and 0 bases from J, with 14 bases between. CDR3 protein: CATTRQGSTDTQYF. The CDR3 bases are TGTGCCACTACCAGGCAGGGGAGCACAGATACGCAGTATTTT.

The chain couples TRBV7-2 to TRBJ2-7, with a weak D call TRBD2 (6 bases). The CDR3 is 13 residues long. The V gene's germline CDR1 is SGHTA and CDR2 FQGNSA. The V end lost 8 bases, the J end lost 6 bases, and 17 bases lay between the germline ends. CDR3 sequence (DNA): TGTGCCAGCGGGATTAGCGGCCTCAGCGAGCAGTACTTC. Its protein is CASGISGLSEQYF.

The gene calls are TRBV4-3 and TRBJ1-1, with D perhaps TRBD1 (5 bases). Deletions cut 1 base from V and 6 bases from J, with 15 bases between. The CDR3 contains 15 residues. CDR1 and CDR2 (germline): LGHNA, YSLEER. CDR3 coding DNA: TGCGCCAGCAGCCAAGGATTGGGCAGGGTCTCTGAAGCTTTCTTT. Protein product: CASSQGLGRVSEAFF.

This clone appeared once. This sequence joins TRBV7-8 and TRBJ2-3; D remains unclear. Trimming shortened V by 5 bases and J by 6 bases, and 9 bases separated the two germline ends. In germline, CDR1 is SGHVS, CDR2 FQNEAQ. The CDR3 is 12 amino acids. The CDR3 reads CASSPLEDTQYF. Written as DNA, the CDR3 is TGTGCCAGCAGCCCCTTAGAGGATACGCAGTATTTT.

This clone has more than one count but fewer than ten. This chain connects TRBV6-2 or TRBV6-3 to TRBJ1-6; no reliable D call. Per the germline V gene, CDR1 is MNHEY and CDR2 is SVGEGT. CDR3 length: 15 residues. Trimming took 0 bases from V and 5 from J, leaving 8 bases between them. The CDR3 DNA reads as TGTGCCAGCAGTTACTCGAGGGCAGATAATTCACCCCTCCACTTT. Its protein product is CASSYSRADNSPLHF.

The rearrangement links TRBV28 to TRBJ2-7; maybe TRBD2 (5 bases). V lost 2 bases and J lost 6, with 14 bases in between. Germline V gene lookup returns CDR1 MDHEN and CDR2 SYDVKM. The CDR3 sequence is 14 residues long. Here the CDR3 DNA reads TGTGCCAGCAGTTTAAGAGGTGTCCGGGGCGAGCAGTACTTC. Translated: CASSLRGVRGEQYF.

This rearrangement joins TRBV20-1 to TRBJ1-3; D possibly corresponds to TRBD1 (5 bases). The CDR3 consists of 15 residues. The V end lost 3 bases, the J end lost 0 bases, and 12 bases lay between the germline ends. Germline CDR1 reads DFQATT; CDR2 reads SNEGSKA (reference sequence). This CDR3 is CSASSGESSGNTIYF. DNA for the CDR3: TGCAGTGCTAGTTCGGGGGAAAGCTCTGGAAACACCATATATTTT.

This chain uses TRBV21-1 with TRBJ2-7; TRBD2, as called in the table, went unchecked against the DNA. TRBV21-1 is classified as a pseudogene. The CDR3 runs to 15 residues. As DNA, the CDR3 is TGTGCCAGAACGGAGCGGGAGGCCCGAAAAGGCGAGCAGTACTTC. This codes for CARTEREARKGEQYF.